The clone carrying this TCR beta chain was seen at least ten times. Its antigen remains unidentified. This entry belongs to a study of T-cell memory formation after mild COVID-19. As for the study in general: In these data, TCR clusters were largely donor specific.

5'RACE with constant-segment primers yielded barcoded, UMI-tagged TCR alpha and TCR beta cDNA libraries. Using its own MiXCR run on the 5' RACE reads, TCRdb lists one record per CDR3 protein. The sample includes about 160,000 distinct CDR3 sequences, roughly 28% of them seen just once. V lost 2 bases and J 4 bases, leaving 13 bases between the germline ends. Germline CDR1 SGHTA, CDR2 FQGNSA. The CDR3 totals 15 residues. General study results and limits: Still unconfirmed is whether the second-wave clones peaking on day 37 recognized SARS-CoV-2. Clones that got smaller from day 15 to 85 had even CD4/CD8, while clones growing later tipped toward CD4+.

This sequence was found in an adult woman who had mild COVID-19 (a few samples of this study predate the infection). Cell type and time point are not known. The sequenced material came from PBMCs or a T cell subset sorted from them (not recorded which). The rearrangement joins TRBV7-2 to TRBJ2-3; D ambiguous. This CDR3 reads CASSLTRQAADTQYF. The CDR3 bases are TGTGCCAGCAGCTTAACCCGGCAGGCGGCAGATACGCAGTATTTT.